The T cell receptor (beta chain) described here comes from a study of tumour-infiltrating T cells in Burkitt lymphoma. Study context: Repertoire clonality predicted overall and progression-free survival.

This clone has more than one count but fewer than ten. The CDR3 is 12 amino acids. Germline loops: CDR1 SGHDT, CDR2 YYEEEE. Trimming shortened V by 0 bases and J by 7 bases, and 6 bases separated the two germline ends. This table comes from immunoSEQ multiplex PCR, and its TCRdb copy is limited to in-frame clones, with some not included. The data contain approximately 5,400 clones, over 9% of them singletons. V usage is TRBV5-6 and J usage is TRBJ2-3; D is undetermined. This TCR came from a human donor with diffuse large B-cell lymphoma. Sequencing input: tumor tissue. The chain's CDR3 is CASSLGGNTQYF. The CDR3 DNA is TGTGCCAGCAGCTTGGGGGGAAATACGCAGTATTTT.